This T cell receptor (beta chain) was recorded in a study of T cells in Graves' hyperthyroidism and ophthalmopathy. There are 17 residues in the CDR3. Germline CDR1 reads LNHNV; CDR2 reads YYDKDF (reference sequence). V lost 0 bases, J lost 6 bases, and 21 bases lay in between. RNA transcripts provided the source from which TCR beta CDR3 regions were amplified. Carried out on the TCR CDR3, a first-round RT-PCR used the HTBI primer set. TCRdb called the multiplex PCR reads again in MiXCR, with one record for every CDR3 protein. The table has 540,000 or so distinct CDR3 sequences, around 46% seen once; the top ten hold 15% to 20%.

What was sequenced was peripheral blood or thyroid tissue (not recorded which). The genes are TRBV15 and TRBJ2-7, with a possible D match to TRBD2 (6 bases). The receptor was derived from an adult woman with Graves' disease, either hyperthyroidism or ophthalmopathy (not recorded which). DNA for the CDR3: TGTGCCACCAGCAGAGATGGGATAGGCGGGATGCGGGGCGAGCAGTACTTC. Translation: CATSRDGIGGMRGEQYF.